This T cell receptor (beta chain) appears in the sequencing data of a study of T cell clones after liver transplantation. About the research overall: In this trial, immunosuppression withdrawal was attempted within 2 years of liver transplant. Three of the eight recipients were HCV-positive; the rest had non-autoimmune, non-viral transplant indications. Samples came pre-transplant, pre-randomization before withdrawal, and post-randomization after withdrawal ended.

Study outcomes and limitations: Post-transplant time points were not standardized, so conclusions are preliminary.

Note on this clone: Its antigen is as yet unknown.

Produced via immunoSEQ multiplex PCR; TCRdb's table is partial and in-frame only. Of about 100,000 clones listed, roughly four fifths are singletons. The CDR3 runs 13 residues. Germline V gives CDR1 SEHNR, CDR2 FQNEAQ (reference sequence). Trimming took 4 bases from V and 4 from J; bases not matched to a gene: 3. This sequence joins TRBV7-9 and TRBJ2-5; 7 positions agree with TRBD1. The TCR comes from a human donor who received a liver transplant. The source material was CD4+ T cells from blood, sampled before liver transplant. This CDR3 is CASSSTGVETQYF. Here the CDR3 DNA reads TGTGCCAGCAGCTCCACAGGGGTAGAGACCCAGTACTTC.